This passage covers 8 T cell receptor beta chains from one sample sequenced in a study of cytomegalovirus exposure and HLA in healthy donors. In the PCR, 60 Vbeta and 13 Jbeta primers were used. Data came from immunoSEQ multiplex PCR; TCRdb stores just in-frame clones and leaves some out. The top ten clones hold about 8% of a sample with 110,000 or so clones, under 85% of them seen once. Sequencing was carried out using PBMCs. The receptor set was obtained from a woman in her 50s in good health and CMV-seropositive.

V gene TRBV6-1 combines with J gene TRBJ1-1, with 7 nucleotides matching TRBD1. V trimming: 3 bases; J trimming: 1 base; junction bases outside the gene matches: 2. The germline CDR1 and CDR2 sequences are MNHNS and SASEGT. CDR3 length equals 14 residues. CDR3 DNA sequence: TGTGCCAGCAGTGAGAGACAGGGGAACACTGAAGCTTTCTTT. Protein sequence: CASSERQGNTEAFF.

The chain carries TRBV7-9 and TRBJ2-5; tentative D call: TRBD2 (5 bases). Trimming took 6 bases from V and 5 from J, leaving 19 bases between them. There are 15 residues in the CDR3. CDR1 is SEHNR, CDR2 FQNEAQ, per germline (reference sequence). The CDR3 DNA reads as TGTGCCAGCAGGTTGTGGGGTGAGGAGGCGGAGACCCAGTACTTC. Its protein product is CASRLWGEEAETQYF.

The chain employs TRBV5-1 and TRBJ1-2; 8 bases match TRBD1. Germline CDR1 is SGHRS and CDR2 is YFSETQ. The CDR3 spans 14 residues. V was pared by 3 bases and J by 2 bases, with 3 bases of the junction left unmatched. CDR3 in DNA: TGCGCCAGCAGCTCCTGGACAGGGAACTATGGCTACACCTTC. Translated, it gives CASSSWTGNYGYTF.

The V and J genes are TRBV5-1 and TRBJ2-1, with TRBD2 matching 11 bases. Looked up from germline, CDR1 is SGHRS and CDR2 is YFSETQ. V shed 0 bases, J shed 12 bases, and the junction held 11 bases outside the gene matches. The length of the CDR3 is 16 residues. The CDR3 spells CASSLELAGAISGQFF. The DNA of the CDR3 is TGCGCCAGCAGCTTGGAACTAGCGGGGGCCATATCGGGGCAGTTCTTC.

CDR3 sequence (DNA): TGTGCCAGCAGCGTAGGGGGCGGGGATGAGCAGTTCTTC. Translation gives CASSVGGGDEQFF. The V gene is TRBV9, the J gene TRBJ2-1; tentative D call: TRBD2 (6 bases). V lost 0 bases to trimming and J lost 8 bases, with 9 bases between them. From germline, CDR1 is SGDLS and CDR2 YYNGEE. The CDR3 has 13 amino acids.

The chain uses TRBV7-2 and TRBJ2-5, with 10 bases matching TRBD1. The V segment lost 4 bases and the J segment 5 bases; nucleotides outside the gene matches: 4. The CDR3 is made up of 14 amino acids. The germline gives CDR1 SGHTA, CDR2 FQGNSA. CDR3 region: CASSSGTGDETQYF. CDR3 coding DNA: TGTGCCAGCAGCTCCGGGACAGGGGATGAGACCCAGTACTTC.

This chain connects TRBV10-3 to TRBJ2-5; possible D gene TRBD1, 7 bases. The CDR3 consists of 15 residues. CDR1 and CDR2 (germline): ENHRY, SYGVKD. V lost 10 bases and J lost 0, with 18 bases in between. The chain's CDR3 is CATRGGTVDQETQYF. CDR3 DNA: TGTGCCACCAGGGGCGGGACAGTCGACCAAGAGACCCAGTACTTC.

Only one count was recorded for this clone. The chain joins TRBV19 to TRBJ2-7, with D possibly being TRBD2 (5 bases). CDR1 is LNHDA and CDR2 is SQIVND in the germline V gene (reference sequence). Trimming cost V 5 bases and J 5 bases, with 16 bases left between them. The CDR3 loop spans 14 amino acids. CDR3 nucleotides: TGTGCCAGTAGTGCACCTCTCAGGAGGCACGAGCAGTACTTC. It codes for CASSAPLRRHEQYF.